These T cell receptor beta chains were read from a single sample in a study of cytomegalovirus exposure and HLA in healthy donors. Produced via immunoSEQ multiplex PCR; TCRdb's table is partial and in-frame only. Counted here are about 190,000 clones, about 83% occurring once; the ten biggest clones make up around 9.6%. Sample: PBMCs. Receptors originate from a woman in her forties or fifties in good health and CMV-seropositive. Each CDR3 is given with its conserved first and last residue. Fields, in order: clone size, V gene, D gene, J gene, CDR3 protein, CDR3 DNA. A D gene is named only where the DNA matches it firmly. The size of a clone is reported for some rows only, either as once, few or many, or as a class for expanded clones.

>NA|TRBV2|TRBD1|TRBJ1-2
CASSRQGKKNYGYTF
TGTGCCAGCAGTAGACAGGGTAAGAAGAACTATGGCTACACCTTC
>NA|TRBV7-2|TRBD1|TRBJ1-1
CASRGDRGNTEAFF
TGTGCCAGCAGAGGAGACAGGGGGAACACTGAAGCTTTCTTT
>NA|TRBV7-2|NA|TRBJ2-3
CASSSQGLGPDTQYF
TGTGCCAGCAGCTCCCAGGGGTTGGGCCCAGATACGCAGTATTTT
>many|TRBV6-4|TRBD1|TRBJ2-1
CASSDSGTGDPQFF
TGTGCCAGCAGTGACTCCGGGACAGGGGACCCGCAGTTCTTC
>NA|TRBV5-1|NA|TRBJ2-3
CASSLGAYTDTQYF
TGCGCCAGCAGCTTAGGGGCATACACAGATACGCAGTATTTT
>NA|TRBV4-3|NA|TRBJ1-1
CASSQVRARTEAFF
TGCGCCAGCAGCCAAGTGAGGGCTCGGACTGAAGCTTTCTTT
>NA|TRBV9|NA|TRBJ1-1
CASSVEPAYTEAFF
TGTGCCAGCAGCGTGGAGCCAGCCTACACTGAAGCTTTCTTT
>NA|TRBV15|TRBD1|TRBJ2-7
CATSRDPLPTGGLSEQYF
TGTGCCACCAGCAGAGATCCCCTCCCGACAGGGGGGCTATCCGAGCAGTACTTC
>NA|TRBV6-4|NA|TRBJ1-1
CASSDVAGDTEAFF
TGTGCCAGCAGTGACGTTGCGGGGGATACTGAAGCTTTCTTT
>NA|TRBV7-2|NA|TRBJ1-1
CASSWAGGAANTEAFF
TGTGCCAGCAGCTGGGCCGGGGGGGCTGCGAACACTGAAGCTTTCTTT
>once|TRBV18|NA|TRBJ1-4
CASSRRRGEKLFF
TGTGCCAGCTCACGTCGGCGGGGGGAAAAACTGTTTTTT
>few|TRBV2|TRBD1|TRBJ1-1
CAGGQLNTEAFF
TGTGCCGGGGGACAGTTGAACACTGAAGCTTTCTTT
>few|TRBV7-2|NA|TRBJ1-3
CASSLVGSSGNTIYF
TGTGCCAGCAGCCTAGTGGGCAGCTCTGGAAACACCATATATTTT
>few|TRBV5-1|NA|TRBJ1-2
CASSLGGTMGYTF
TGCGCCAGCAGCTTGGGGGGCACCATGGGCTACACCTTC
>NA|TRBV18|NA|TRBJ2-3
CASSPRGGDTQYF
TGTGCCAGCTCACCTCGGGGAGGTGATACGCAGTATTTT
>NA|TRBV6-1|NA|TRBJ1-2
CASTSRGRPYGYTF
TGTGCCAGCACCTCCCGGGGTCGTCCCTATGGCTACACCTTC
>NA|TRBV15|NA|TRBJ2-7
CATSRGGENTYEQYF
TGTGCCACCAGCAGAGGAGGAGAAAATACCTACGAGCAGTACTTC
>NA|TRBV6-1|TRBD1|TRBJ2-1
CASSGPGTGANEQFF
TGTGCCAGCAGTGGCCCCGGGACAGGGGCCAATGAGCAGTTCTTC
>NA|TRBV19|NA|TRBJ1-1
CASSILGGTEAFF
TGTGCCAGTAGTATTTTAGGGGGTACTGAAGCTTTCTTT
>few|TRBV7-9|TRBD1|TRBJ2-7
CASSLNRGDEQYF
TGTGCCAGCAGCTTAAACAGGGGTGACGAGCAGTACTTC
>NA|TRBV19|NA|TRBJ1-5
CASRRDISNQPQHF
TGTGCCAGTAGGAGGGACATTAGCAATCAGCCCCAGCATTTT
>NA|TRBV19|NA|TRBJ1-6
CASHRTYNSPLHF
TGTGCCAGTCATCGGACATATAATTCACCCCTCCACTTT
>NA|TRBV5-1|NA|TRBJ1-5
CASSLPQGPYSNQPQHF
TGCGCCAGCAGCTTGCCTCAGGGGCCATATAGCAATCAGCCCCAGCATTTT
>NA|TRBV7-3|TRBD1|TRBJ1-1
CASSLRQGAEAFF
TGTGCCAGCAGCTTAAGACAGGGGGCTGAAGCTTTCTTT
>NA|TRBV2|TRBD1|TRBJ2-7
CASRTGGTGEQYF
TGTGCCAGCCGGACAGGGGGTACGGGTGAGCAGTACTTC
>NA|TRBV7-9|TRBD1|TRBJ1-6
CASSLARQGGSPLHF
TGTGCCAGCAGCTTAGCGCGACAGGGAGGATCACCCCTCCACTTT
>NA|TRBV4-1|TRBD1|TRBJ1-6
CASSQAGTGNSPLHF
TGCGCCAGCAGCCAAGCCGGGACAGGGAATTCACCCCTCCACTTT
>NA|TRBV27|TRBD2|TRBJ2-7
CASSLFSGGLPYEQYF
TGTGCCAGCAGTTTATTTAGCGGGGGCCTTCCCTACGAGCAGTACTTC